This TCR beta chain was retrieved from a study of early T cells in non-severe SARS-CoV-2 infection. Findings and limits, study-wide: VDJdb matching, biased toward anti-spike CD8 responses, missed private and CD4 specificities.

Concerning this clonotype: Its antigen is as yet unknown.

TCRdb called the 5' RACE reads again in MiXCR, with one record for every CDR3 protein. The sample shows under 95,000 distinct CDR3 sequences, about 15% of them seen only once. Germline CDR1 MGHDK, CDR2 SYGVNS. Unmatched junction bases numbered 6, after V lost 6 bases and J lost 3 bases. The CDR3 extends over 14 amino acids. This clonotype originated in an adult who was a healthcare worker with PCR-confirmed SARS-CoV-2 infection or an uninfected control (not recorded which). The sequencing sample was made of whole blood. The chain links TRBV25-1 to TRBJ2-7; 9 positions agree with TRBD2. This chain's CDR3 is CASSVAGELYEQYF. The CDR3 DNA is TGTGCCAGCAGCGTAGCGGGAGAGCTCTACGAGCAGTACTTC.